What follows describes a single T cell receptor (beta chain). In the study's own analysis: Reference gene primer amplification gave estimated nucleated cell counts. Some clones are missing from TCRdb's copy, which holds only in-frame ones; the method was immunoSEQ multiplex PCR. V, J and clone size reflect that table, while D and trimming were determined from the DNA. The profile shows about 170,000 clones, around nine tenths of them singletons. The data stem from a study of blood T cell repertoires in COVID-19. Study-wide context: COVID-19 samples from acute and convalescent phases originated in the United States, Italy and Spain. PBMCs, B-cell-depleted T cells, or T cells provided the cDNA or gDNA that made up the material.

The sequencing input was peripheral blood. This TCR was recovered from a woman over 75 with COVID-19, enrolled during active disease.

The CDR3 protein is CASRVSGASNEKLFF. Here the CDR3 DNA reads TGTGCCAGCAGAGTCTCAGGGGCCTCTAATGAAAAACTGTTTTTT. The chain is built from TRBV6-5 and TRBJ1-4; D might be TRBD1 (6 bases). V lost 6 bases and J lost 3, with 14 bases in between. Germline-derived CDR1 and CDR2 are MNHEY and SVGAGI. The CDR3 has 15 amino acids.